This entry lists 23 T cell receptor beta chains sequenced from one sample in a study of cytomegalovirus exposure and HLA in healthy donors. Primers: 60 Vbeta forward and 13 Jbeta reverse. Generated by immunoSEQ multiplex PCR, the TCRdb table keeps only in-frame clones and is missing some. The sample has 80,000 to 130,000 clones; around 84% are singletons. The sequencing sample was made of PBMCs. Receptor source: a woman between 18 and 30 years old in good health and CMV-seronegative.

This chain uses TRBV6-1 with TRBJ2-7, with 14 bases identical to TRBD2. The ends lost 10 bases at V and 5 bases at J; junction bases unmatched: 10. CDR1 is MNHNS and CDR2 is SASEGT in the germline V gene. This CDR3 spans 15 amino acids. The CDR3 sequence is CAIEGTSGSGNEQYF. The CDR3 DNA is TGTGCCATCGAGGGGACTAGCGGGAGTGGCAACGAGCAGTACTTC.

The chain joins TRBV6-1 to TRBJ1-2; perhaps TRBD1 as D (5 bases). V was shortened by 1 base and J by 4 bases, with 13 bases between the two germline ends. CDR3 length: 15 amino acids. Per germline, CDR1 MNHNS and CDR2 SASEGT. This CDR3 reads CASSEGFRGGYGYTF. The CDR3 DNA reads as TGTGCCAGCAGTGAAGGATTTAGGGGAGGCTATGGCTACACCTTC.

The V call is TRBV27, the J call TRBJ1-1; TRBD1 matches at 11 bases. Germline loops: CDR1 MNHEY, CDR2 SMNVEV (reference sequence). The ends lost 6 bases at V and 2 bases at J; junction bases unmatched: 8. This CDR3 contains 16 residues. The CDR3 DNA reads as TGTGCCAGCAGGCGGACAGGGGGCTCCCCCAACACTGAAGCTTTCTTT. Translating gives CASRRTGGSPNTEAFF.

V is TRBV2 and J is TRBJ2-7; D might be TRBD2 (5 bases). This CDR3 has 15 residues. Germline V gives CDR1 SNHLY, CDR2 FYNNEI. Deletions cut 6 bases from V and 1 base from J, with 16 bases between. CDR3 nucleotides: TGTGCCAGCAGCGAACTAGGTCGTAGGTCCTACGAGCAGTACTTC. Translating it yields CASSELGRRSYEQYF.

A word on this clone: This CDR3 is also generated by other DNA sequences in the sample. V and J are TRBV7-2 and TRBJ2-7; D is perhaps TRBD1 (6 bases). The CDR3 spans 14 residues. Germline V gene lookup returns CDR1 SGHTA and CDR2 FQGNSA. V was clipped by 4 bases and J by 2 bases, with 12 bases between them. The CDR3 bases are TGTGCCAGCAGCTCAAACAGGGCCGCCTACGAGCAGTACTTC. This gives the protein CASSSNRAAYEQYF.

The chain employs TRBV4-3 and TRBJ2-1, with a weak D call TRBD2 (7 bases). The germline CDR1 and CDR2 sequences are LGHNA and YSLEER. Trimming took off 0 bases at V and 6 bases at J, with 15 bases between the two ends. This CDR3 has 16 amino acids. CDR3 DNA: TGCGCCAGCAGCCAAGAGGGGGGCGGGAGTCCCAATGAGCAGTTCTTC. This codes for CASSQEGGGSPNEQFF.

The chain couples TRBV27 to TRBJ1-1; perhaps TRBD1 as D (6 bases). Per germline, CDR1 MNHEY and CDR2 SMNVEV (reference sequence). This CDR3 has 15 residues. Trimming took off 4 bases at V and 2 bases at J, with 14 bases between the two ends. The CDR3 region has the DNA TGTGCCAGCAGTTACACCCACAGGGATAACACTGAAGCTTTCTTT. This gives the protein CASSYTHRDNTEAFF.

The chain joins TRBV4-3 to TRBJ2-5, with 9 bases that match TRBD2. CDR1 and CDR2 (germline): LGHNA, YSLEER. The CDR3 has 17 amino acids. V dropped 1 base and J dropped 3; count of bases not matched to a gene: 9. CDR3 coding DNA: TGCGCCAGCAGCCAAGGGCCGGCGGGGGGGGCGGAAGAGACCCAGTACTTC. The encoded protein is CASSQGPAGGAEETQYF.

The J gene is TRBJ2-1, the V gene TRBV7-7; the D gene is possibly TRBD2 (6 bases). The CDR3 totals 15 residues. The germline gives CDR1 SSHAT, CDR2 FNYEAQ (reference sequence). Between the trimmed V and J ends, which lost 5 bases and 5 bases, there was a span of 16 bases. The CDR3 here is CASSLGGGAHNEQFF. In DNA, the CDR3 is TGTGCCAGCAGCCTGGGAGGCGGGGCTCACAATGAGCAGTTCTTC.

This clone was picked up one time. The chain joins TRBV30 to TRBJ1-1; 7 nucleotides align to TRBD1. The CDR3 has 13 residues. Germline V CDR1 and CDR2: GTSNPN, SVGIG (reference sequence). V lost 0 bases to trimming and J lost 8 bases; unmatched junction nucleotides: 6. As DNA, the CDR3 is TGTGCCTGGAGTGTCTCCAGGGGGTGGGAAGCTTTCTTT. Residues: CAWSVSRGWEAFF.

V gene TRBV5-6 combines with J gene TRBJ2-2; 7 positions agree with TRBD1. The CDR3 extends over 16 amino acids. The germline CDR1 and CDR2 sequences are SGHDT and YYEEEE. With 0 bases clipped from V and 2 bases from J, the junction kept 4 bases outside the gene matches. CDR3 nucleotide sequence: TGTGCCAGCAGCTTGGCCGGGACAGTAAACACCGGGGAGCTGTTTTTT. This sequence encodes CASSLAGTVNTGELFF.

The CDR3 DNA is TGTGCCAGCAGGGGGACTAGCGGGAGTTACGAGCAGTACTTC. The encoded protein is CASRGTSGSYEQYF. This chain joins TRBV6-5 and TRBJ2-7; 14 bases are a match to TRBD2. Germline V lookup: CDR1 MNHEY, CDR2 SVGAGI. The CDR3 has 14 amino acids. V dropped 6 bases and J dropped 4; count of bases not matched to a gene: 2.

The genes are TRBV28 and TRBJ1-2; 7 bases agree with TRBD1. The length of the CDR3 is 17 residues. Germline loops: CDR1 MDHEN, CDR2 SYDVKM. V shed 5 bases, J shed 2 bases, and the junction held 14 bases outside the gene matches. The CDR3 here is CASSHEGQSLLNYGYTF. CDR3 DNA sequence: TGTGCCAGCAGTCACGAGGGACAGAGCCTTTTAAACTATGGCTACACCTTC.

The genes are TRBV19 and TRBJ2-3, with D possibly TRBD2 on 5 matching bases. Looked up from germline, CDR1 is LNHDA and CDR2 is SQIVND (reference sequence). Between the trimmed V and J ends, which lost 6 bases and 5 bases, there was a span of 12 bases. This CDR3 has 13 amino acids. CDR3: CASRPRGGDTQYF. The CDR3 DNA follows: TGTGCCAGTAGGCCACGAGGAGGAGATACGCAGTATTTT.

This chain uses TRBV19 with TRBJ1-1, with D tentatively TRBD1 (5 bases). Trimming cost V 4 bases and J 0 bases, with 9 bases left between them. This CDR3 has 14 residues. Per the germline V gene, CDR1 is LNHDA and CDR2 is SQIVND (reference sequence). CDR3 nucleotide sequence: TGTGCCAGTAGTAAAGGACACATGAACACTGAAGCTTTCTTT. Translating gives CASSKGHMNTEAFF.

This chain uses TRBV11-2 with TRBJ2-7, with TRBD1 matching 8 bases. CDR3 length: 13 amino acids. Germline lookup yields CDR1 SGHAT and CDR2 FQNNGV. With 3 bases clipped from V and 5 bases from J, the junction kept 3 bases outside the gene matches. The CDR3: CASSFLQGDEQYF. The CDR3 nucleotides read TGTGCCAGCAGCTTCTTACAGGGGGACGAGCAGTACTTC.

Remarks on this clone: Different DNA sequences within this sample yield the same CDR3. The chain recombines TRBV29-1 with TRBJ2-3, with D perhaps TRBD2 (6 bases). The germline V gene has CDR1 SQVTM and CDR2 ANQGSEA. CDR3 length: 18 amino acids. The V and J ends lost 6 bases and 4 bases respectively, with 29 bases between them. CDR3 loop: CSVAPDLGKTRAADTQYF. The DNA for the CDR3 is TGCAGCGTCGCCCCGGACTTGGGAAAGACTAGAGCGGCAGATACGCAGTATTTT.

The chain is built from TRBV4-1 and TRBJ2-7, with TRBD1 matching 12 bases. The CDR3 loop spans 16 amino acids. Germline V gene data show CDR1 as MGHRA and CDR2 as YSYEKL. The ends lost 0 bases at V and 6 bases at J; junction bases unmatched: 6. This chain's CDR3 is CASSQDRWGQGAEQYF. CDR3 nucleotide sequence: TGCGCCAGCAGCCAAGATCGTTGGGGACAGGGGGCCGAGCAGTACTTC.

The gene calls are TRBV5-8 and TRBJ2-1; D possibly corresponds to TRBD1 (6 bases). The V end was cut by 3 bases, the J end by 15 bases, with 25 bases between. The CDR3 is 15 residues long. Germline CDR1 SGHTS, CDR2 YDEGEE. CDR3 sequence: CASSSSTGRIGSPFF. CDR3 in DNA: TGTGCCAGCAGCTCGTCTACAGGGCGGATTGGTAGTCCGTTCTTC. The entire variable domain, with the rest obtained from reference TRBV5-8 and TRBJ2-1, is as follows: EAGVTQSPTHLIKTRGQQATLRCSPISGHTSVYWYQQALGLGLQFLLWYDEGEERNRGNFPPRFSGRQFPNYSSELNVNALELEDSALYLCASSSSTGRIGSPFFGPGTRLTVL.

The chain is built from TRBV7-3 and TRBJ1-2; the D gene is possibly TRBD1 (6 bases). Per germline, CDR1 SGHTA and CDR2 FQGTGA. With 5 bases removed from V and 3 bases from J, the gap between germline ends came to 16 bases. The CDR3 sequence is 15 residues long. CDR3 amino acids: CASSATGPGDYGYTF. The CDR3, as DNA: TGTGCCAGCAGCGCAACAGGGCCCGGAGACTATGGCTACACCTTC.

The chain's CDR3 is CAISTGYTDTQYF. The CDR3 region has the DNA TGTGCCATCAGTACAGGGTACACAGATACGCAGTATTTT. The rearrangement joins TRBV10-3 to TRBJ2-3; D may be TRBD1 (6 bases). The CDR3 has 13 residues. V was shortened by 5 bases and J by 2 bases, with 8 bases between the two germline ends. Germline lookup yields CDR1 ENHRY and CDR2 SYGVKD.

V usage is TRBV7-2 and J usage is TRBJ2-3; D not resolved. Germline loops: CDR1 SGHTA, CDR2 FQGNSA. CDR3 length: 13 residues. V was cut by 2 bases and J by 5 bases, with 8 bases left in between. CDR3 amino acids: CASSLYLRDTQYF. The CDR3 nucleotides are TGTGCCAGCAGCTTATATCTGAGAGATACGCAGTATTTT.

The chain uses TRBV7-2 and TRBJ2-7; D might be TRBD2 (7 bases). The length of the CDR3 is 15 residues. V lost 1 base and J lost 4, with 14 bases in between. CDR1 and CDR2 from the germline V gene are SGHTA and FQGNSA. As DNA, the CDR3 is TGTGCCAGCAGCTTAGGGGCAGGGGAGGGTTACGAGCAGTACTTC. Encoded protein: CASSLGAGEGYEQYF.